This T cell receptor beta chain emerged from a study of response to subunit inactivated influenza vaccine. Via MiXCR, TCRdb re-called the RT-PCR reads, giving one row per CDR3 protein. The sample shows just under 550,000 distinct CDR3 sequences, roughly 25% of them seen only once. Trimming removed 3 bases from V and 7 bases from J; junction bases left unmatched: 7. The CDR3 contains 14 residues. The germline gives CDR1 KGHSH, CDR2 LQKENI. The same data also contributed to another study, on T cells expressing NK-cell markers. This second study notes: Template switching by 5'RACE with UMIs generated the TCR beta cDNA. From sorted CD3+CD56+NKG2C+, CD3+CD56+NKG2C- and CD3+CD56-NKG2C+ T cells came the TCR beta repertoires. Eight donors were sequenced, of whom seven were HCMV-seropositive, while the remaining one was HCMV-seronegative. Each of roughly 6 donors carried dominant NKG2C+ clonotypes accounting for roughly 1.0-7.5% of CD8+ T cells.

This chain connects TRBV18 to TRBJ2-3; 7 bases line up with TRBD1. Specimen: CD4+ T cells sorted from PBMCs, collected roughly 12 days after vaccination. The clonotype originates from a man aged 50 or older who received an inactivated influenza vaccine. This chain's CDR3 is CASSPAGTAHTQYF. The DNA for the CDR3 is TGTGCCAGCTCACCTGCCGGGACAGCACATACGCAGTATTTT. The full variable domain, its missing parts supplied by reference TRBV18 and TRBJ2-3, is NAGVMQNPRHLVRRRGQEARLRCSPMKGHSHVYWYRQLPEEGLKFMVYLQKENIIDESGMPKERFSAEFPKEGPSILRIQQVVRGDSAAYFCASSPAGTAHTQYFGPGTRLTVL.